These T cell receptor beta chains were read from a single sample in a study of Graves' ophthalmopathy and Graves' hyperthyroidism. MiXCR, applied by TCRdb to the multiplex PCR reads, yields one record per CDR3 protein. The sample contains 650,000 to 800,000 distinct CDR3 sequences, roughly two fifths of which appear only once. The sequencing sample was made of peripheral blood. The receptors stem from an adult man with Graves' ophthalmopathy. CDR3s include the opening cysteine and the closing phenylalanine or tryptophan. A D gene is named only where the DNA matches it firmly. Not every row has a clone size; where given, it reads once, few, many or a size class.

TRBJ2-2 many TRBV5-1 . TGCGCCAGCAGCCCGCAGGGCCCCGCGAACACCGGGGAGCTGTTTTTT CASSPQGPANTGELFF
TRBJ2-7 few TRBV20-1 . TGCAGTGCCCTACAGGGAGGGGAGCAGTACTTC CSALQGGEQYF
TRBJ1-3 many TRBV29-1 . TGCAGCGTTGCAAGGCCTGGAAACACCATATATTTT CSVARPGNTIYF
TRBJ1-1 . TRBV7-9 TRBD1 TGTGCCAGCAGCTTCGCCGGGACAGGGGGCACTGAAGCTTTCTTT CASSFAGTGGTEAFF
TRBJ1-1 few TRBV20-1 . TGCAGTGCTAGGAGCAGGGGAAAGGACACTGAAGCTTTCTTT CSARSRGKDTEAFF
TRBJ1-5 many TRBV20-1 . TGCAGTGCTAGATCCAAAGGAAGTAGCAATCAGCCCCAGCATTTT CSARSKGSSNQPQHF
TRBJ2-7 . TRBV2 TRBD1 TGTGCCAGCACCATGGGAGGGACAGGGCGCCAGGAGCAGTACTTC CASTMGGTGRQEQYF
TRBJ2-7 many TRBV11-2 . TGTGCCAGCAGCTTAGATTTCGAGGACGAGCAGTACTTC CASSLDFEDEQYF
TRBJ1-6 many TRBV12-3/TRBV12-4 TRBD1 TGTGCCAGCAGTTCTTATACAACGAGACAGGGGGAGGGCCCCCTCCACTTT CASSSYTTRQGEGPLHF
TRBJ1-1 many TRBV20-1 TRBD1 TGCAGTGCCAGGACAGGGGCTGCTGAAGCTTTCTTT CSARTGAAEAFF
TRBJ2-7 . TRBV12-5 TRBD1 TGTGCTAGTGGTTTGGGATCCGGGACAGCTACCTACGAGCAGTACTTC CASGLGSGTATYEQYF
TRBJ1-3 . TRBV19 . TGTGCCAGCAAACCAGTCAGGGGCGGCTCTGGAAACACCATATATTTT CASKPVRGGSGNTIYF
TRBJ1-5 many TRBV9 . TGTGCCAGCAGCCAAGGGTTGGCAGGAAATCAGCCCCAGCATTTT CASSQGLAGNQPQHF
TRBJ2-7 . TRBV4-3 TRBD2 TGCGCCAGCAGCCAAGATCGAGGGACTAGCAGGTCCTACGAGCAGTACTTC CASSQDRGTSRSYEQYF
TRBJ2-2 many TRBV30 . TGTGCCTGGAGGACAGGGGAGCTGTTTTTT CAWRTGELFF
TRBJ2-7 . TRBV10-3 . TGTGCCATCAGCAGCCCAGCTACTGGGACTGTATCCGAGCAGTACTTC CAISSPATGTVSEQYF
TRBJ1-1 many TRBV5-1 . TGTGCCAGCAGCTCGACAGTGAACACTGAAGCTTTCTTT CASSSTVNTEAFF
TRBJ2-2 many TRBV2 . TGTGCCAGCGGTCGGTACCGGGAGTGGACCGGGGAGCTGTTTTTT CASGRYREWTGELFF
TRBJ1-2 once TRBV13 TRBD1 TGTGCCAGCAGCCTCCGGGACAGGGGGCTGAGGGGCTACACCTTC CASSLRDRGLRGYTF
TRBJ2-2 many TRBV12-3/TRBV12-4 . TGTGCCAGCAGTCCTCAGGATGCGCACACCGGGGAGCTGTTTTTT CASSPQDAHTGELFF
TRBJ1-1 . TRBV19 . TGTGCCAGTAGTAGACCCGGAGGAGCGGGACATGGACCATCTGAAGCTTTCTTT CASSRPGGAGHGPSEAFF
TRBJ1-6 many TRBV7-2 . TGTGCCAGCAGTGAATCAGGATTCTATAATTCACCCCTCCACTTT CASSESGFYNSPLHF
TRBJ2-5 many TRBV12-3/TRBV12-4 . TGTGCCAGCAGCACCCGGAGGATGGCCCAGTACTTC CASSTRRMAQYF
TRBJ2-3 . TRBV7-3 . TGTGCCAGCAGGCGACCCGGGGGGCCTAGCACAGATACGCAGTATTTT CASRRPGGPSTDTQYF
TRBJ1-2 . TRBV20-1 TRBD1 TGCAGTGCTAGAGAAGGGACAGGGGGGGACACCTTC CSAREGTGGDTF
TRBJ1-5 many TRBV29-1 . TGCAGCGTTGAACGTCGGTATGGAGTGATTCAGCCCCAGCATTTT CSVERRYGVIQPQHF
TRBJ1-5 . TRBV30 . TGTGCCTGGACCAGAGGGGGTAGCAATCAGCCCCAGCATTTT CAWTRGGSNQPQHF
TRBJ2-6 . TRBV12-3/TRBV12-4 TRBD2 TGTGCCAGCAGTTTAGACGCAGCGGGGTTGGGGGCCAACGTCCTGACTTTC CASSLDAAGLGANVLTF
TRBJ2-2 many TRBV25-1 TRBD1 TGTGCCAGCAGTAAAGGGACAGGGAGGACCGGGGAGCTGTTTTTT CASSKGTGRTGELFF
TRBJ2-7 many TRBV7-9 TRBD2 TGTGCCAGCAGCCCAGCGGGAGACGAGCAGTACTTC CASSPAGDEQYF
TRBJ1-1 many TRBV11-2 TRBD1 TGTGCCAGCAGCACGGGACAGGGGGGCCCTGAAGCTTTCTTT CASSTGQGGPEAFF
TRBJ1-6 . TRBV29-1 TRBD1 TGCAGCTCAACCGGGACAGGGAATTCACCCCTCCACTTT CSSTGTGNSPLHF
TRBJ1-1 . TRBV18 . TGTGCCAGCTCACCAGCATCAGGGTCGGACACTGAAGCTTTCTTT CASSPASGSDTEAFF
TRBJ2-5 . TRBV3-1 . TGTGCCAGCAGCTCCGTCGGAAGGGGAGAGACCCAGTACTTC CASSSVGRGETQYF
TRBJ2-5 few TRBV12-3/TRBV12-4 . TGTGCCAGCAGTTTAGGGACTGGGGACACCCAGTACTTC CASSLGTGDTQYF
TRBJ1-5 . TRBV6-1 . TGTGCCAGCAGTGAAGCGCTAGCTCTCCTGCCCCAGCATTTT CASSEALALLPQHF
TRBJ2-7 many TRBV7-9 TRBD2 TGCGCCAGCAGCCAAGAACGCAGGACTAGTGCCTACGAGCAGTACTTC CASSQERRTSAYEQYF
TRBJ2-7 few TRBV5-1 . TGCGCCAGCAAGGGAGGGCGGGACAGGTACGAGCAGTACTTC CASKGGRDRYEQYF
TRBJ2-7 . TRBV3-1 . TGTGCCAGCAGCCATGAGGGTGTCTCCTACGAGCAGTACTTC CASSHEGVSYEQYF
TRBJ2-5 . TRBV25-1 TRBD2 TGTGCCAGCCTTAGCGGGAGGAGTGAGACCCAGTACTTC CASLSGRSETQYF
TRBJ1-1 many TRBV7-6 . TGTGCCAGCAGCTTTGAGGGTGGCACTGAAGCTTTCTTT CASSFEGGTEAFF
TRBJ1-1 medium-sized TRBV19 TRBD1 TGTGCCAGTACAGGACAGGGGCACACTGAAGCTTTCTTT CASTGQGHTEAFF
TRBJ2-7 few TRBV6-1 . TGTGCCAGCAGCCAAAAAGGGGCAGGCGAGCAGTACTTC CASSQKGAGEQYF
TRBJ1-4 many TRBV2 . TGTGCCAGCAGTTTCGCAGCTGAAAAACTGTTTTTT CASSFAAEKLFF
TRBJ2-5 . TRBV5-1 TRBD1 TGCGCCAGCAGCTACAACACAATGACAGGGGTCCAAGAGACCCAGTACTTC CASSYNTMTGVQETQYF
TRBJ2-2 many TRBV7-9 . TGTGCCAGCACCCTGTCCGGGGAGCTGTTTTTT CASTLSGELFF
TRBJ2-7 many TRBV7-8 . TGTGCCAGCAGCTTAAGGCGGGACTCCTACGAGCAGTACTTC CASSLRRDSYEQYF
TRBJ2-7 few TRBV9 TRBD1 TGTGCCAGCAGCGACGGACAGGATTCGTCGGCCTACGAGCAGTACTTC CASSDGQDSSAYEQYF
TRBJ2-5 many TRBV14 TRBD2 TGTGCCAGCAGCGACTCTAGCGGGGGCCAAGAGACCCAGTACTTC CASSDSSGGQETQYF
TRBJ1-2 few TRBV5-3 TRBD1 TGTGCCTGGAGTGTACAGGGGGCGCGGAATGGCTACACCTTC CAWSVQGARNGYTF
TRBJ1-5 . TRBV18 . TGTGCCAGCTCACCCCGAGGGGAGGTTCCTCAGCCCCAGCATTTT CASSPRGEVPQPQHF
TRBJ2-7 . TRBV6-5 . TGTGCCAGCAGTTACTCGAGAACAGGATGGGAGCAGTACTTC CASSYSRTGWEQYF
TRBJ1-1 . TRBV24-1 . TGTGCCACCGCCCCCGGAAGGGATGCTGGTGAAGCTTTCTTT CATAPGRDAGEAFF
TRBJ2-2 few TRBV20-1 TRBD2 TGCAGTGCTTTGAACAGCGGGGGAGGTACCGGGGAGCTGTTTTTT CSALNSGGGTGELFF